These T cell receptor beta chains were read from a single sample in a study of T-cell reconstitution after alpha-beta-depleted transplantation in children. TCRdb called the PCR reads again in MiXCR, with one record for every CDR3 protein. The sample carries a few hundred thousand distinct CDR3 sequences, 43% recorded once. Material: PBMCs, obtained before TCRalphabeta/CD19-depleted stem cell transplant. The receptors here all came from a girl aged 2 to 9 with aplastic anemia, due to receive a stem cell transplant. Each CDR3 is given without its conserved first and last residue. Some rows mark clone size as missing; the rest say once, few, many or name a class of expanded clone.

clone size | V gene | CDR3 protein
many | TRBV20-1 | SARGGRVRYTEAF
few | TRBV25-1 | ASSEPGQNYGYT
few | TRBV6-1 | ASSAPRAGANVLT
- | TRBV27 | ASFGEGPYNEQF
- | TRBV20-1 | TARDQQRAVAKNIQY
- | TRBV20-1 | SALTSGRASEQF
- | TRBV9 | ASSDGSTAPYNEQF
few | TRBV6-1 | ASSQDWGGSGQPQH
- | TRBV12-3/TRBV12-4 | ASSLDAQPQH
- | TRBV20-1 | SAGRPGVADTQY
- | TRBV20-1 | SASPRREGTTDTQY
many | TRBV4-2 | ASSPQGALLNTEAF
many | TRBV5-1 | ASSLAGGGNSPLH
many | TRBV7-6 | ASSNGPITYEQY
- | TRBV2 | ASREKTEKLF
many | TRBV12-3/TRBV12-4 | ASSYRTPVGNTIY
- | TRBV20-1 | SASPRFFSTEAF
- | TRBV20-1 | SARDRRERDTQY
- | TRBV5-1 | ASSLAATEGEQY
- | TRBV29-1 | SVANIPPVNTEAF
- | TRBV7-9 | AGGGSGHTEAF
- | TRBV14 | ASSQIQSTEAF
- | TRBV28 | ASSWFEPGGGDETQY
few | TRBV27 | ASSPLLSGSSPLH
- | TRBV10-2 | ASRAKNIQY
- | TRBV10-3 | ATLTGDYEQY
- | TRBV6-2/TRBV6-3 | ASSYKAGTASYEQY
many | TRBV7-2 | ASSFRTIHTDTQY
few | TRBV20-1 | SARRVSGGYYEQY
- | TRBV20-1 | SAREDRDEQY
- | TRBV5-4 | ASSWDREIEKLF
few | TRBV28 | ASSLPGATYEQY
once | TRBV6-1 | ASSPLAGENNEQY
- | TRBV7-3 | ASSSRLAGEADTQY
many | TRBV7-2 | ASSPHSKNIQY
many | TRBV12-3/TRBV12-4 | ASSFPGKYEQY
- | TRBV12-3/TRBV12-4 | ASSFSGTSRSGELF
- | TRBV6-5 | ASSLVGSNYGYT
- | TRBV27 | ASSPRDFSSLEQY
few | TRBV11-2 | ASSSRQVMNTGELF
- | TRBV5-1 | ASSFGPAGETQY
many | TRBV5-1 | ASSLVVSGRAGETQY
- | TRBV4-2 | ASSRWDLAGLGNEQF
- | TRBV28 | ASSRLGTDEQY
- | TRBV3-1 | ASSRLGQVNEQF